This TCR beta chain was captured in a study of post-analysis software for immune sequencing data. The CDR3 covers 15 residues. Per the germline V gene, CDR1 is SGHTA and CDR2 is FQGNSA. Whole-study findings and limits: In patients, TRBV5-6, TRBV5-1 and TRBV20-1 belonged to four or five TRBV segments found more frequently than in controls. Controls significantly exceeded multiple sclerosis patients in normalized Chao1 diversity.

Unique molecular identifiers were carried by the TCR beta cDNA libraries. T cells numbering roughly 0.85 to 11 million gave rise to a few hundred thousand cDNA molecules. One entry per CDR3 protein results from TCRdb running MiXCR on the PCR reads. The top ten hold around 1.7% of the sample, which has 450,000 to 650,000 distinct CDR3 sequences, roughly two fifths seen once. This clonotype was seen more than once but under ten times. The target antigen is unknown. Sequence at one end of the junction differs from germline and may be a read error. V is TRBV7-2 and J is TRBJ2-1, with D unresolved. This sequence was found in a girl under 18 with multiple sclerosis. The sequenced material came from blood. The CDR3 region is CASSKGGPAIDERFF. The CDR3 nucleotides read TGTGCCAGCAGCAAAGGCGGCCCAGCGATTGATGAGCGGTTCTTC. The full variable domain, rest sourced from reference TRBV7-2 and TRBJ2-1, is GAGVSQSPSNKVTEKGKDVELRCDPISGHTALYWYRQSLGQGLEFLIYFQGNSAPDKSGLPSDRFSAERTGGSVSTLTIQRTQQEDSAVYLCASSKGGPAIDERFFGPGTRLTVL.